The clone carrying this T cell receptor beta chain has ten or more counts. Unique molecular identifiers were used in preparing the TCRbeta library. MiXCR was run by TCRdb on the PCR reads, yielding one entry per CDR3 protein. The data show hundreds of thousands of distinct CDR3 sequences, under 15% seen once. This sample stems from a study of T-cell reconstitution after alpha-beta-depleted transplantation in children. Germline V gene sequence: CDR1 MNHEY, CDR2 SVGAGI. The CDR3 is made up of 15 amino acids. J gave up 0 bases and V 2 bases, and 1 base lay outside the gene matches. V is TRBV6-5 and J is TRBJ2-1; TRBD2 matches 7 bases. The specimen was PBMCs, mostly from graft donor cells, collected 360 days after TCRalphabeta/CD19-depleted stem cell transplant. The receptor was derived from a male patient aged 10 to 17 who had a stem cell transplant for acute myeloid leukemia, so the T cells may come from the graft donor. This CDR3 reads CASSYAGVSYNEQFF. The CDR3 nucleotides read TGTGCCAGCAGTTACGCGGGAGTCTCCTACAATGAGCAGTTCTTC.